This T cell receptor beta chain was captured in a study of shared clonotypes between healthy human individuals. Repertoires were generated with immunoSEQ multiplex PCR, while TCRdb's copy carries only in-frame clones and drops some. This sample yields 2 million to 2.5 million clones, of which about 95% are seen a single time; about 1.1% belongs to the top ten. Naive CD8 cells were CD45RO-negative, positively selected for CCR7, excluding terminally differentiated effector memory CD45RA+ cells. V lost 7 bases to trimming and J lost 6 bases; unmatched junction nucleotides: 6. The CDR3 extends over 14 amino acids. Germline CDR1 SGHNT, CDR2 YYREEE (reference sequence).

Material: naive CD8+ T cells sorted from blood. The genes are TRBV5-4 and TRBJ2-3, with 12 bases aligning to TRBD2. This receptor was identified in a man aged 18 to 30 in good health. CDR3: CASLLAGGHDTQYF. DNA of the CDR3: TGTGCCAGCTTGCTAGCGGGGGGGCATGATACGCAGTATTTT.